The 21 T cell receptor beta chains below come from one sample, sequenced in a study of blood T cells in healthy people across ages. Through a sample-barcoded 5' primer and a J-beta primer mix, a second PCR was run for roughly 7 to 11 cycles. TCRdb recomputed calls from the 5' RACE reads with MiXCR, one row per CDR3 protein. This repertoire shows about 1.8 million distinct CDR3 sequences, roughly 52% found once; its top ten account for 2.1%. The material sequenced was blood. The receptors shown here come from a woman aged 35 to 49 in good health.

This clonotype has just a few counts. The chain employs TRBV6-2 or TRBV6-3 and TRBJ2-1; a weak D match, TRBD1 (6 bases). Trimming cost V 2 bases and J 0 bases, with 8 bases left between them. The CDR3 is 15 residues long. The germline gives CDR1 MNHEY, CDR2 SVGEGT. CDR3 loop: CASSYEQGSYNEQFF. The CDR3 DNA sequence: TGTGCCAGCAGTTACGAACAGGGCTCCTACAATGAGCAGTTCTTC.

The chain couples TRBV9 to TRBJ1-2, with TRBD1 identical over 8 bases. Trimming cost V 0 bases and J 3 bases; bases outside gene matches: 1. This CDR3 spans 14 amino acids. The germline CDR1 and CDR2 sequences are SGDLS and YYNGEE. The CDR3 DNA follows: TGTGCCAGCAGCGTAGCGGACAGGGACTATGGCTACACCTTC. This translates into CASSVADRDYGYTF.

About this clonotype: A read error may account for a junction end that differs from germline. V is TRBV20-1 and J is TRBJ2-4; 7 bases are a match to TRBD2. The closer fit of TRBJ2-5 to the DNA end suggests the J call may be wrong. Per the germline V gene, CDR1 is DFQATT and CDR2 is SNEGSKA (reference sequence). This CDR3 has 12 residues. CDR3 sequence reads: CSPALGGETQYF. For the CDR3, the DNA is TGTAGCCCTGCCCTCGGGGGGGAGACCCAGTACTTC.

The chain joins TRBV5-1 to TRBJ2-1; TRBD1 agrees at 7 bases. V shed 4 bases and J 5 bases; nucleotides not matched to a gene: 9. The CDR3 runs to 15 residues. The germline V gene has CDR1 SGHRS and CDR2 YFSETQ. CDR3 in amino acids: CASSATGTLHNEQFF. Written as DNA, the CDR3 is TGCGCCAGCAGCGCGACAGGGACGTTACACAATGAGCAGTTCTTC.

A remark on this clonotype: At one end the junction does not follow the germline gene, possibly because of a read error. This sequence joins TRBV12-3 or TRBV12-4 and TRBJ2-7, with TRBD1 as a possible D gene (5 bases). This CDR3 region has 16 residues. CDR3 protein: CASRLRGGRSSYGQYF. The DNA of the CDR3 is TGTGCCAGCAGGCTAAGGGGCGGTAGGAGCTCCTACGGGCAGTACTTC.

This clonotype was counted only a few times. This rearrangement joins TRBV7-2 to TRBJ2-1; maybe TRBD2 (7 bases). V was cut by 4 bases and J by 6 bases, with 16 bases left in between. CDR1 is SGHTA and CDR2 is FQGNSA in the germline V gene. This CDR3 is built from 15 residues. The CDR3 is CASSSSGRGGNEQFF. The CDR3 bases are TGTGCCAGCAGCTCCAGCGGTAGGGGGGGCAATGAGCAGTTCTTC.

V and J are TRBV7-9 and TRBJ1-4; D unresolved. The CDR3 totals 12 residues. From germline, CDR1 is SEHNR and CDR2 FQNEAQ (reference sequence). The V end lost 5 bases, the J end lost 7 bases, and 8 bases lay between the germline ends. The DNA of the CDR3 is TGTGCCAGCAGCCGCTCACCTGAAAAACTGTTTTTT. Protein sequence: CASSRSPEKLFF.

This clonotype was found a few times. The J gene is TRBJ2-1, the V gene TRBV29-1, with D tentatively TRBD1 or TRBD2 (5 bases each). The CDR3 is 12 residues long. V was cut by 4 bases and J by 8 bases, with 12 bases left in between. CDR1 is SQVTM and CDR2 is ANQGSEA in the germline V gene. In DNA form, the CDR3 reads TGCAGCGTTGTCAGAAGGGGAGATGAGCAGTTCTTC. The encoded protein is CSVVRRGDEQFF.

The chain carries TRBV4-2 and TRBJ2-3; D is unclear. This CDR3 spans 17 amino acids. Between the trimmed V and J ends, which lost 0 bases and 4 bases, there was a span of 17 bases. In germline, CDR1 is LGHNA, CDR2 YNFKEQ. CDR3 region: CASSQDLRSFIPDTQYF. DNA for the CDR3: TGTGCCAGCAGCCAAGATCTCCGGTCCTTTATTCCAGATACGCAGTATTTT.

The J gene is TRBJ2-1, the V gene TRBV20-1, with TRBD2 identical over 12 bases. V lost 6 bases, J lost 7 bases, and 7 bases stayed unmatched. Germline-derived CDR1 and CDR2 are DFQATT and SNEGSKA (reference sequence). The length of the CDR3 is 14 residues. CDR3 sequence: CSASSGGDSNEQFF. The CDR3 nucleotides are TGCAGTGCGTCTAGCGGGGGGGATTCAAATGAGCAGTTCTTC.

The V and J genes are TRBV7-3 and TRBJ2-7; 12 positions match TRBD2. This CDR3 has 17 amino acids. The germline V gene has CDR1 SGHTA and CDR2 FQGTGA. With V trimmed by 2 bases and J by 7 bases, 12 bases remained unmatched. CDR3 sequence: CASSLGLAGGPFDEQYF. Here the CDR3 DNA reads TGTGCCAGCAGCTTAGGCCTAGCGGGGGGGCCGTTCGATGAGCAGTACTTC. The variable domain in full, completed from reference TRBV7-3 and TRBJ2-7, reads GAGVSQTPSNKVTEKGKYVELRCDPISGHTALYWYRQSLGQGPEFLIYFQGTGAADDSGLPNDRFFAVRPEGSVSTLKIQRTERGDSAVYLCASSLGLAGGPFDEQYFGPGTRLTVT.

This chain uses TRBV5-6 with TRBJ1-6; TRBD1 aligns across 10 bases. J was trimmed by 8 bases and V by 2 bases; bases with no gene match: 1. The CDR3 loop spans 14 amino acids. CDR1 and CDR2 (germline): SGHDT, YYEEEE. Written as DNA, the CDR3 is TGTGCCAGCAGCTTCGGACAGGGGGATTCACCCCTCCACTTT. Protein: CASSFGQGDSPLHF.

V usage is TRBV2 and J usage is TRBJ2-5, with 13 bases identical to TRBD2. The V and J ends lost 8 bases and 4 bases, in that order; junction bases with no gene match: 4. This CDR3 is 14 amino acids long. In germline, CDR1 is SNHLY, CDR2 FYNNEI. CDR3 DNA: TGTGCCAGCGGGTGGACTAGCGGGGGAGAGACCCAGTACTTC. It translates to CASGWTSGGETQYF.

This clonotype has just one count. J is TRBJ1-2 and V is TRBV28, with unresolved D. The ends were cut back, 3 bases at V and 6 bases at J, with 14 bases in the middle. Germline CDR1 is MDHEN and CDR2 is SYDVKM. This CDR3 has 14 amino acids. CDR3 region: CASSFAQELNGYTF. The CDR3 DNA follows: TGTGCCAGCAGTTTCGCTCAGGAATTGAATGGCTACACCTTC.

The V and J genes are TRBV29-1 and TRBJ2-3; TRBD2 agrees at 8 bases. Germline lookup yields CDR1 SQVTM and CDR2 ANQGSEA. CDR3 length equals 13 residues. Trimming at V came to 7 bases and at J to 5 bases, leaving 8 bases not matched to a gene. The CDR3 bases are TGCAGCGGAATACTAGCGGACCGAGATACGCAGTATTTT. It specifies CSGILADRDTQYF.

The V gene is TRBV6-5, the J gene TRBJ2-7; 16 bases are shared with TRBD2. CDR1 and CDR2 from the germline V gene are MNHEY and SVGAGI. This CDR3 has 18 residues. The ends lost 0 bases at V and 0 bases at J; junction bases unmatched: 2. The CDR3 region has the DNA TGTGCCAGCAGTTACTCGGGACTAGCGGGAGGGCCCTCCTACGAGCAGTACTTC. Translating it yields CASSYSGLAGGPSYEQYF.

The rearrangement links TRBV5-1 to TRBJ2-1; possibly TRBD1 for D (5 bases). The V gene lost 2 bases and the J gene lost 6 bases, with 12 bases spanning the gap. CDR3 length equals 14 residues. From germline, CDR1 is SGHRS and CDR2 YFSETQ. This CDR3 is CASSLQVSGNEQFF. The DNA of the CDR3 is TGCGCCAGCAGCTTACAGGTATCGGGCAATGAGCAGTTCTTC.

The V and J genes are TRBV27 and TRBJ2-4; D is ambiguous. The CDR3 is made up of 15 amino acids. Germline loops: CDR1 MNHEY, CDR2 SMNVEV (reference sequence). Trimming pared 2 bases from V and 2 bases from J, leaving 10 bases between. The CDR3 DNA reads TGTGCCAGCAGTTTAAAGGGTAGGACCAAAAACATTCAGTACTTC. Translated: CASSLKGRTKNIQYF.

This clonotype has a handful of counts. The chain recombines TRBV13 with TRBJ2-7, with TRBD2 identical over 8 bases. The CDR3 is 16 amino acids. Losses at the gene ends were 5 bases for V and 5 bases for J; bases not matched to a gene: 14. CDR1 PRHDT and CDR2 FYEKMQ come from the germline V gene (reference sequence). CDR3 sequence: CASSRLSGGLRNEQYF. For the CDR3, the DNA is TGTGCCAGCAGCCGACTTTCGGGAGGGCTGAGAAACGAGCAGTACTTC. Full variable domain (missing parts from reference TRBV13 and TRBJ2-7): AAGVIQSPRHLIKEKRETATLKCYPIPRHDTVYWYQQGPGQDPQFLISFYEKMQSDKGSIPDRFSAQQFSDYHSELNMSSLELGDSALYFCASSRLSGGLRNEQYFGPGTRLTVT.

The chain links TRBV7-2 to TRBJ1-5; D call uncertain. This CDR3 has 15 amino acids. Germline CDR1 is SGHTA and CDR2 is FQGNSA. V gave up 5 bases and J gave up 7 bases, with 18 bases separating them. For the CDR3, the DNA is TGTGCCAGCAGCCTAGTCGAGGGCTTCCGGCAGCCCCAGCATTTT. It yields the protein CASSLVEGFRQPQHF.

This clonotype was detected only a few times. The rearrangement links TRBV5-1 to TRBJ2-1; a weak D match, TRBD2 (5 bases). Germline loops: CDR1 SGHRS, CDR2 YFSETQ. The V and J ends lost 3 bases and 7 bases respectively, with 14 bases between them. The CDR3 spans 14 residues. The DNA for the CDR3 is TGCGCCAGCAGCTCGGGTCCAACGGGGAATGAGCAGTTCTTC. It is translated as CASSSGPTGNEQFF.